The TCR beta chain under discussion was sequenced for a study of tumor-infiltrating lymphocytes in primary liver carcinoma. Regarding this clonotype: Its antigen is currently unknown.

Extraction of RNA together with DNA used about 18-31 mg of unsorted bulk tissue. The V and J ends lost 7 bases and 1 base, in that order; junction bases with no gene match: 11. The CDR3 runs 15 residues. In germline, CDR1 is SQVTM, CDR2 ANQGSEA. Study-wide findings and caveats: Lower overlap was observed for tumor-adjacent and tumor-blood pairs relative to tumor region pairs. Found in all five tumor regions were only about 7.5-24% of top clones.

TCR beta cDNA was reverse-transcribed from about 550 ng of total RNA. The reaction used a constant-region primer and ProtoScript II reverse transcriptase. What produced the TCR beta libraries was three nested multiplex PCR rounds using slightly modified ARM-PCR. Use of TRBV1-TRBV30 forward primers with a C-beta reverse primer characterized the first two PCR rounds, which lasted roughly 11 cycles each. MiXCR, applied by TCRdb to the multiplex PCR reads, yields one record per CDR3 protein. The sample records fewer than 250,000 distinct CDR3 sequences, roughly 80% being singletons. This sequence was found in a man aged 40-49 years with primary liver carcinoma and hepatitis B virus infection. The sample taken for sequencing was tumor tissue from primary liver carcinoma. The chain joins TRBV29-1 to TRBJ1-1; TRBD1 aligns across 8 bases. CDR3: CSEGQEGYRNTEAFF. The DNA of the CDR3 is TGCAGCGAGGGACAGGAAGGCTATCGGAACACTGAAGCTTTCTTT. Together with reference TRBV29-1 and TRBJ1-1, the CDR3 gives the full variable domain: SAVISQKPSRDICQRGTSLTIQCQVDSQVTMMFWYRQQPGQSLTLIATANQGSEATYESGFVIDKFPISRPNLTFSTLTVSNMSPEDSSIYLCSEGQEGYRNTEAFFGQGTRLTVV.